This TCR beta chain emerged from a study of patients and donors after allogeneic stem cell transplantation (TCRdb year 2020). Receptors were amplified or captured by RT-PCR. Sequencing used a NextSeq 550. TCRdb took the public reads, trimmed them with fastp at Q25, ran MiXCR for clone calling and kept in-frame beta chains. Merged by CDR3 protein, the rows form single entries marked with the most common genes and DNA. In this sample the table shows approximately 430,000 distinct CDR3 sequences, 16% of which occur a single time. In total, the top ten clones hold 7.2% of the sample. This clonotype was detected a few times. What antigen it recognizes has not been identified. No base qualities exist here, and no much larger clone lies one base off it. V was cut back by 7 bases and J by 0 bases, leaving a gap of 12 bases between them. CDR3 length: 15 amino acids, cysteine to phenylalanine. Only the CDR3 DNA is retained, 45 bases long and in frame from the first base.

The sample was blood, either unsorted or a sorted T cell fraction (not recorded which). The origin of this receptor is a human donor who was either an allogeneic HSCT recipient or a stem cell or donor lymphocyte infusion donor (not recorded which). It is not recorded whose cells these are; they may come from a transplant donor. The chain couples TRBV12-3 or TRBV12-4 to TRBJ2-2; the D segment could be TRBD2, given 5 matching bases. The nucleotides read TGTGCCAGCATGCGTGGAGGCCCGAACACCGGGGAGCTGTTTTTT. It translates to CASMRGGPNTGELFF.